The 22 T cell receptor beta chains listed next were all sequenced from one sample in a study of Ad26.COV2.S vaccination and SARS-CoV-2 variants. The protocol was immunoSEQ multiplex PCR, while the TCRdb copy is restricted to in-frame clones and leaves out a portion. The table lists about 350,000 clones, about 85% of them singletons. Regarding treatment: roughly 19 received Ad26.COV2.S at low or high dose, single or two shots; about 5 received placebo; per-sample allocation not given. Vaccine and placebo recipients were sampled on day 63 after the first injection. Source: peripheral blood, taken in a trial of Ad26.COV2.S vaccine versus placebo. The receptor source for this set is a person aged 18-65 years who received the Ad26.COV2.S COVID-19 vaccine or a placebo.

This clone has just one count. The rearrangement links TRBV7-2 to TRBJ2-5, with D possibly being TRBD2 (5 bases). Germline assignment: CDR1 SGHTA and CDR2 FQGNSA. This CDR3 is 11 amino acids long. V lost 9 bases to trimming and J lost 2 bases, with 7 bases between them. The CDR3 reads CASRGQETQYF. The CDR3 bases are TGTGCCAGTCGGGGTCAAGAGACCCAGTACTTC.

This rearrangement joins TRBV18 to TRBJ1-3, with D maybe TRBD1 (5 bases). V was clipped by 5 bases and J by 0 bases, with 23 bases between them. The CDR3 runs 19 residues. CDR1 is KGHSH and CDR2 is LQKENI in the germline V gene. As DNA, the CDR3 is TGTGCCAGCTCAATAGGGGCTCAGCTTTGGCGGCCCTCTGGAAACACCATATATTTT. It yields the protein CASSIGAQLWRPSGNTIYF.

This clone was counted only a few times. V is TRBV30 and J is TRBJ1-2; D may be TRBD1 (5 bases). Germline V gene data show CDR1 as GTSNPN and CDR2 as SVGIG (reference sequence). The germline V and J ends were trimmed by 7 bases and 2 bases, with 11 bases remaining between them. This CDR3 spans 12 amino acids. The CDR3 DNA follows: TGTGCCTTCGACAGAAGAAACTATGGCTACACCTTC. Its translation is CAFDRRNYGYTF. Variable domain in full (rest from reference TRBV30 and TRBJ1-2): SQTIHQWPATLVQPVGSPLSLECTVEGTSNPNLYWYRQAAGRGLQLLFYSVGIGQISSEVPQNLSASRPQDRQFILSSKKLLLSDSGFYLCAFDRRNYGYTFGSGTRLTVV.

The chain is built from TRBV3-1 (or the pseudogene TRBV3-2) and TRBJ2-7; D unclear. CDR1 LGHDT and CDR2 YNNKEL come from the germline V gene (reference sequence). The CDR3 spans 15 residues. V shed 0 bases and J shed 2 bases, with 11 bases lying between them. This CDR3 reads CASSQESRIAYEQYF. For the CDR3, the DNA is TGTGCCAGCAGCCAAGAAAGCAGGATCGCCTACGAGCAGTACTTC.

This clone occurred once. The chain is built from TRBV7-9 and TRBJ2-3, with D perhaps TRBD1 or TRBD2 (5 bases each). The CDR3 is made up of 13 amino acids. The germline CDR1 and CDR2 sequences are SEHNR and FQNEAQ (reference sequence). V was cut by 5 bases and J by 4 bases, with 10 bases left in between. This CDR3 is CASSPGTSDTQYF. The CDR3 nucleotides are TGTGCCAGCAGCCCGGGGACCTCAGATACGCAGTATTTT. Variable domain in full (rest from reference TRBV7-9 and TRBJ2-3): DTGVSQNPRHKITKRGQNVTFRCDPISEHNRLYWYRQTLGQGPEFLTYFQNEAQLEKSRLLSDRFSAERPKGSFSTLEIQRTEQGDSAMYLCASSPGTSDTQYFGPGTRLTVL.

The V gene is TRBV30, the J gene TRBJ1-2, with a possible D match to TRBD1 (5 bases). The CDR3 length is 12 residues. Trimming cost V 4 bases and J 4 bases, with 10 bases left between them. Germline V gene data show CDR1 as GTSNPN and CDR2 as SVGIG (reference sequence). The chain's CDR3 is CAWKGQAYGYTF. Written as DNA, the CDR3 is TGTGCCTGGAAGGGGCAGGCCTATGGCTACACCTTC. The full variable domain, in which reference TRBV30 and TRBJ1-2 provide the parts outside the CDR3, is SQTIHQWPATLVQPVGSPLSLECTVEGTSNPNLYWYRQAAGRGLQLLFYSVGIGQISSEVPQNLSASRPQDRQFILSSKKLLLSDSGFYLCAWKGQAYGYTFGSGTRLTVV.

This clone was seen only once. V and J are TRBV13 and TRBJ1-3; D may be TRBD1 (5 bases). V lost 6 bases and J lost 2, with 11 bases in between. CDR1 and CDR2 from the germline V gene are PRHDT and FYEKMQ (reference sequence). The CDR3 totals 14 residues. CDR3 DNA: TGTGCCAGCAGGGCCCAGGGCACTGGAAACACCATATATTTT. This translates into CASRAQGTGNTIYF.

The V call is TRBV4-1, the J call TRBJ1-2; 7 positions agree with TRBD1. The CDR3 spans 15 residues. Germline CDR1 and CDR2: MGHRA and YSYEKL. Trimming took 4 bases from V and 5 from J; bases not matched to a gene: 10. CDR3 sequence: CASSLEKDRKYGYTF. The DNA of the CDR3 is TGCGCCAGCAGCCTAGAAAAGGACAGGAAATATGGCTACACCTTC.

The chain joins TRBV7-2 to TRBJ1-3; D perhaps matches TRBD1 (6 bases). Trimming stripped 0 bases from V and 3 bases from J, with 12 bases between. The CDR3 loop spans 16 amino acids. Germline lookup yields CDR1 SGHTA and CDR2 FQGNSA. The CDR3 DNA follows: TGTGCCAGCAGCTTAGCTTCGACAGGCTTTGGAAACACCATATATTTT. As protein: CASSLASTGFGNTIYF.

The chain is built from TRBV5-1 and TRBJ2-3; D not certain. Germline CDR1 SGHRS, CDR2 YFSETQ. The germline V and J ends were trimmed by 0 bases and 2 bases, with 16 bases remaining between them. This CDR3 spans 17 amino acids. As DNA, the CDR3 is TGCGCCAGCAGCTTGGAAGAATTTGGCGGAAACACAGATACGCAGTATTTT. This translates into CASSLEEFGGNTDTQYF.

The genes are TRBV28 and TRBJ1-3, with 8 bases identical to TRBD1. The CDR3 is made up of 16 amino acids. The V gene's germline CDR1 is MDHEN and CDR2 SYDVKM. V shed 3 bases, J shed 2 bases, and the junction held 6 bases outside the gene matches. CDR3: CASSLGPTGAGNTIYF. CDR3 in DNA: TGTGCCAGCAGTTTGGGGCCGACAGGGGCTGGAAACACCATATATTTT.

The chain recombines TRBV5-1 with TRBJ1-4, with 7 bases fitting TRBD1. Germline-derived CDR1 and CDR2 are SGHRS and YFSETQ. Trimming at V came to 4 bases and at J to 7 bases, leaving 4 bases not matched to a gene. The CDR3 runs 13 residues. CDR3 sequence (DNA): TGCGCCAGCAGCCGTACAGGGGCTGAAAAACTGTTTTTT. This gives the protein CASSRTGAEKLFF.

This rearrangement joins TRBV7-2 to TRBJ1-4; no clear D gene. The CDR3 spans 14 residues. Trimming left V 3 bases short and J 2 bases short, with 7 bases between. In germline, CDR1 is SGHTA, CDR2 FQGNSA. The CDR3 DNA sequence: TGTGCCAGCAGCTTCCAAAGCACTAATGAAAAACTGTTTTTT. This translates into CASSFQSTNEKLFF. Looking up the rest from reference TRBV7-2 and TRBJ1-4 gives the full variable domain: GAGVSQSPSNKVTEKGKDVELRCDPISGHTALYWYRQSLGQGLEFLIYFQGNSAPDKSGLPSDRFSAERTGGSVSTLTIQRTQQEDSAVYLCASSFQSTNEKLFFGSGTQLSVL.

The chain has TRBV4-3 and TRBJ2-7; maybe TRBD2 (7 bases). Germline-derived CDR1 and CDR2 are LGHNA and YSLEER. V lost 0 bases and J 3 bases, leaving 21 bases between the germline ends. The CDR3 totals 18 residues. The CDR3 sequence: CASSQEIGPGGVYYEQYF. The DNA of the CDR3 is TGCGCCAGCAGCCAAGAAATCGGTCCGGGGGGCGTCTACTACGAGCAGTACTTC.

J is TRBJ2-1 and V is TRBV5-4, with D unclear. The V gene's germline CDR1 is SGHNT and CDR2 YYREEE (reference sequence). V dropped 3 bases and J dropped 7 bases, with 8 bases sitting between them. The CDR3 contains 12 residues. The CDR3 region has the DNA TGTGCCAGCAGCTCAGAGAGGAATGAGCAGTTCTTC. It is translated as CASSSERNEQFF.

The chain carries TRBV7-9 and TRBJ2-7, with D possibly matching TRBD1 (6 bases). Germline V lookup: CDR1 SEHNR, CDR2 FQNEAQ (reference sequence). The CDR3 runs 16 residues. V was pared by 4 bases and J by 3 bases, with 19 bases between. CDR3 region: CASSSSGARDIYEQYF. CDR3 nucleotides: TGTGCCAGCAGCTCTTCAGGGGCAAGGGACATCTACGAGCAGTACTTC.

J is TRBJ1-1 and V is TRBV2, with D unclear. Germline lookup yields CDR1 SNHLY and CDR2 FYNNEI. The CDR3 is 13 amino acids. Trimming removed 8 bases from V and 4 bases from J, with 14 bases in between. DNA for the CDR3: TGTGCCAGCTCCTATGGACGAGTCACTGAAGCTTTCTTT. This codes for CASSYGRVTEAFF.

This chain connects TRBV19 to TRBJ1-1; TRBD1 agrees at 10 bases. V trimming: 3 bases; J trimming: 11 bases; junction bases outside the gene matches: 9. CDR3 length equals 14 residues. Germline V gene sequence: CDR1 LNHDA, CDR2 SQIVND (reference sequence). The CDR3 DNA reads TGTGCCAGTAGTATTCGAGGGACAGGGGAAGGTGCTTTCTTT. This sequence encodes CASSIRGTGEGAFF.

The V call is TRBV9, the J call TRBJ2-5, with 7 bases that match TRBD1. The CDR3 has 16 residues. Germline assignment: CDR1 SGDLS and CDR2 YYNGEE. The V segment lost 4 bases and the J segment 3 bases; nucleotides outside the gene matches: 12. The DNA for the CDR3 is TGTGCCAGCAGCTCCCGAACCGACAGGGCTGAAGAGACCCAGTACTTC. Its protein product is CASSSRTDRAEETQYF.

This chain connects TRBV4-2 to TRBJ2-7; TRBD2 matches 9 bases. Germline values: CDR1 LGHNA, CDR2 YNFKEQ. The CDR3 has 15 residues. Losses at the gene ends were 0 bases for V and 5 bases for J; bases not matched to a gene: 5. The CDR3 protein is CASSQELASGNEQYF. Here the CDR3 DNA reads TGTGCCAGCAGCCAAGAATTAGCTAGCGGGAACGAGCAGTACTTC.

The genes are TRBV7-2 and TRBJ2-7; maybe TRBD2 (6 bases). Germline values: CDR1 SGHTA, CDR2 FQGNSA. The CDR3 is 18 amino acids. The V end was cut by 6 bases, the J end by 5 bases, with 29 bases between. CDR3 in amino acids: CASRGPGPGRSLGHEQYF. The CDR3 DNA follows: TGTGCCAGCAGAGGTCCCGGCCCCGGGAGAAGCCTTGGACACGAGCAGTACTTC.

The chain combines TRBV10-3 with TRBJ1-1; D unclear. Trimming took off 3 bases at V and 0 bases at J, with 2 bases between the two ends. CDR3 size: 12 residues. Germline values: CDR1 ENHRY, CDR2 SYGVKD. The CDR3 protein is CAISEMNTEAFF. Here the CDR3 DNA reads TGTGCCATCAGTGAAATGAACACTGAAGCTTTCTTT.